This TCR beta chain was observed in a study of OX40 agonist ivuxolimab in advanced cancers. V was clipped by 0 bases and J by 5 bases, with 16 bases between them. The CDR3 runs to 16 residues. CDR1 and CDR2 from the germline V gene are SGDLS and YYNGEE. Profiling relied on immunoSEQ multiplex PCR, and the TCRdb table lists in-frame clones only, not all of them. The sample lists tens of thousands of clones; around 86% were seen once. The material was CD4+ or CD8+ T cells sorted from blood, obtained in a trial of the OX40 agonist ivuxolimab. The gene calls are TRBV9 and TRBJ2-3; the D gene is possibly TRBD1 (6 bases). This TCR was recovered from an adult with an advanced solid tumor such as melanoma, head and neck, liver or kidney cancer. This CDR3 is CASSVGTGTHQDTQYF. For the CDR3, the DNA is TGTGCCAGCAGCGTAGGAACCGGGACACACCAAGATACGCAGTATTTT.